Shown below are 10 T cell receptor beta chains from a single sample sequenced in a study of blood T cell repertoires in COVID-19. The method was immunoSEQ multiplex PCR; TCRdb's version includes in-frame clones alone and lacks a portion of them. The table has 45,000 to 55,000 clones, around 68% seen once. Material for sequencing was peripheral blood. Every receptor here comes from a woman in her seventies with acute or convalescent COVID-19.

The chain couples TRBV7-3 to TRBJ1-1; no clear D. Trimming left V 1 base short and J 1 base short, with 4 bases between. The CDR3 spans 13 residues. Germline CDR1 reads SGHTA; CDR2 reads FQGTGA. The CDR3 bases are TGTGCCAGCAGCTTAATGAGGAACACTGAAGCTTTCTTT. Protein product: CASSLMRNTEAFF. The variable domain in full, completed from reference TRBV7-3 and TRBJ1-1, reads GAGVSQTPSNKVTEKGKYVELRCDPISGHTALYWYRQSLGQGPEFLIYFQGTGAADDSGLPNDRFFAVRPEGSVSTLKIQRTERGDSAVYLCASSLMRNTEAFFGQGTRLTVV.

The V call is TRBV29-1, the J call TRBJ2-3; TRBD1 matches 8 bases. V dropped 2 bases and J dropped 3; count of bases not matched to a gene: 1. Germline CDR1 is SQVTM and CDR2 is ANQGSEA. The CDR3 spans 13 residues. The CDR3 reads CSVERQGTDTQYF. DNA for the CDR3: TGCAGCGTTGAAAGACAGGGGACAGATACGCAGTATTTT.

This chain's CDR3 is CASSQARGTNEKLFF. The DNA of the CDR3 is TGCGCCAGCAGCCAAGCCAGGGGCACTAATGAAAAACTGTTTTTT. V gene TRBV4-1 combines with J gene TRBJ1-4, with a possible D match to TRBD1 (6 bases). The CDR3 contains 15 residues. Germline V lookup: CDR1 MGHRA, CDR2 YSYEKL. Trimming removed 1 base from V and 2 bases from J, with 8 bases in between.

The gene calls are TRBV28 and TRBJ2-4, with 10 bases identical to TRBD1. CDR1 and CDR2 from the germline V gene are MDHEN and SYDVKM. The CDR3 is 17 residues long. With V trimmed by 5 bases and J by 1 base, 8 bases remained unmatched. The CDR3 DNA reads as TGTGCCAGCAGTCTCCGACAGGGGGCGGACGCCAAAAACATTCAGTACTTC. Its protein product is CASSLRQGADAKNIQYF.

In its sample, this clone was seen a few times. This chain connects TRBV24-1 to TRBJ1-5; the D is unclear. Germline-derived CDR1 and CDR2 are KGHDR and SFDVKD. This CDR3 spans 15 amino acids. Trimming removed 4 bases from V and 1 base from J, with 10 bases in between. In DNA form, the CDR3 reads TGTGCCACCAGTGAATCGGCGGGAAGCAATCAGCCCCAGCATTTT. Translation: CATSESAGSNQPQHF.

This clone showed up just a few times. The chain has TRBV20-1 and TRBJ1-5; the D is unclear. V dropped 3 bases and J dropped 13 bases, with 10 bases sitting between them. CDR1 and CDR2 from the germline V gene are DFQATT and SNEGSKA (reference sequence). The CDR3 is 10 residues long. CDR3: CSASFRGQHF. The CDR3 region has the DNA TGCAGTGCTAGTTTTAGAGGACAGCATTTT.

The chain employs TRBV5-4 and TRBJ1-5; 9 nucleotides match TRBD1. V was clipped by 4 bases and J by 4 bases; unmatched bases: 9. This CDR3 spans 16 amino acids. Per the germline V gene, CDR1 is SGHNT and CDR2 is YYREEE (reference sequence). DNA for the CDR3: TGTGCCAGCAGCAGGGACAGGGAGAGCCTTAATCAGCCCCAGCATTTT. Protein sequence: CASSRDRESLNQPQHF.

The rearrangement links TRBV27 to TRBJ1-6; D gene unclear. Germline assignment: CDR1 MNHEY and CDR2 SMNVEV (reference sequence). V lost 4 bases to trimming and J lost 8 bases, with 18 bases between them. The length of the CDR3 is 16 residues. CDR3: CASSSADSIWDSPLHF. CDR3 DNA sequence: TGTGCCAGCAGTTCCGCGGACTCTATATGGGATTCACCCCTCCACTTT.

The gene calls are TRBV10-3 and TRBJ1-1; no clear D. This CDR3 region has 14 residues. Germline V gives CDR1 ENHRY, CDR2 SYGVKD. The V end was cut by 2 bases, the J end by 1 base, with 8 bases between. CDR3 region: CAISEGETNTEAFF. CDR3 in DNA: TGTGCCATCAGTGAGGGGGAGACGAACACTGAAGCTTTCTTT.

The CDR3, as DNA: TGTGCCAGCAGCCGAAGGACTAGCGGGGGGAATACCGGGGAGCTGTTTTTT. Residues: CASSRRTSGGNTGELFF. The J gene is TRBJ2-2, the V gene TRBV4-2; 14 nucleotides agree with TRBD2. This CDR3 region has 17 residues. Germline CDR1 is LGHNA and CDR2 is YNFKEQ. J lost 5 bases, V lost 4 bases, and 6 bases had no gene match.